This T cell receptor (beta chain) was sequenced during a study of T-cell reconstitution after alpha-beta-depleted transplantation in children. Study-level points and caveats: Expanded clones from the graft, numbering several hundred, reportedly supplied alpha-beta T cells about two months after transplant. There were some patients whose high TCRbeta diversity at day 60 came from surviving recipient T cells and thymic progenitors.

This clonotype was seen more than once but under ten times. Antigen unknown. This sample's TCRbeta library carried unique molecular identifier barcodes. One entry per CDR3 protein results from TCRdb running MiXCR on the PCR reads. Seen here are about 830,000 distinct CDR3 sequences, less than 20% observed once, and the top ten hold 5%. Sequenced material: PBMCs, mostly from graft donor cells, taken 360 days after TCRalphabeta/CD19-depleted stem cell transplant. This receptor was obtained from a male patient between 5 and 17 years old who had a stem cell transplant for acute lymphoblastic leukemia, so the T cells may come from the graft donor.

For the CDR3, the DNA is TGTGCCACCAGTGGTTATAAGGCTAGCGGGAGAATAGATACGCAGTATTTT. Its protein is CATSGYKASGRIDTQYF. The V gene is TRBV24-1, the J gene TRBJ2-3; the match to TRBD2 covers 10 bases. CDR3 size: 17 residues. Germline-derived CDR1 and CDR2 are KGHDR and SFDVKD. V was pared by 5 bases and J by 5 bases, with 12 bases of the junction left unmatched.